The 10 T cell receptor beta chains presented below share a single source sample, sequenced in a study of tumor-infiltrating lymphocytes in oesophageal squamous cell carcinoma. TCRdb recomputed calls from the PCR reads with MiXCR, one row per CDR3 protein. The sample has 20,000 to 25,000 distinct CDR3 sequences; 35% to 45% are singletons. Sequenced input: esophageal tumor tissue. The receptor set was obtained from a male donor with esophageal squamous cell carcinoma.

A word on this clonotype: The CDR3 end shows no conserved phenylalanine or tryptophan, and so a read error is likely. The DNA is omitted, as the CDR3 cannot be located on it reliably, and the CDR3 follows TCRdb's listing. The rearrangement joins TRBV5-3 to TRBJ2-6; TRBD1, the D gene given by the table, was not confirmed from the DNA. TRBV5-3 is an ORF for which the function is uncertain. The CDR3 adds up to 18 amino acids, both ends counted. This CDR3 reads CASSPWGGLAKNIQYFGA.

A remark on this clonotype: The CDR3 does not close with the conserved phenylalanine or tryptophan, likely indicating a read error. It is unclear where the CDR3 begins or ends on the DNA, so no DNA is shown, and the CDR3 is as TCRdb lists it. CDR3 sequence reads: CASSLLGGELNIQYFGP. This chain joins TRBV7-6 and TRBJ2-3; TRBD1, the table's D call, lacks a check against the DNA. Counting both end residues, the CDR3 totals 17 amino acids. Germline loops: CDR1 SGHVS, CDR2 FNYEAQ.

On this clonotype: Relative to the germline gene, one junction end is altered; a read error may explain this. The rearrangement links TRBV27 to TRBJ2-4; TRBD1 matches at 7 bases. The end of the DNA aligns better with TRBJ2-7, so the J call may be wrong. The CDR3 is 13 amino acids. Germline V gene lookup returns CDR1 MNHEY and CDR2 SMNVEV (reference sequence). As DNA, the CDR3 is TGCACCAGCAGTTTGGGACAGTCCTACGAGCAGTACTTC. Its translation is CTSSLGQSYEQYF.

This clonotype was picked up many times. V usage is TRBV6-1 and J usage is TRBJ2-1; TRBD1 is a possible D gene (6 bases). V was shortened by 6 bases and J by 12 bases, with 12 bases between the two germline ends. Looked up from germline, CDR1 is MNHNS and CDR2 is SASEGT. The CDR3 sequence is 11 residues long. In nucleotides, the CDR3 is TGTGCCAGCAGAACAGGGTCGGGGCAGTTCTTC. Residues: CASRTGSGQFF.

In the case of this clonotype: One end of the junction is discordant with germline, which a read error may explain. The rearrangement joins TRBV28 to TRBJ2-4, with a weak D call TRBD1 (5 bases). The CDR3 length is 14 residues. Germline V gene sequence: CDR1 MDHEN, CDR2 SYDVKM. The CDR3 loop reads CASSLVGANSPLHF. The DNA for the CDR3 is TGTGCCAGCAGTTTGGTAGGGGCTAATTCACCCCTCCACTTC.

This chain joins TRBV24-1 and TRBJ2-3; 10 bases are a match to TRBD2. The better agreement between TRBJ2-1 and the DNA end casts doubt on the J call. Germline-derived CDR1 and CDR2 are KGHDR and SFDVKD. The CDR3 consists of 13 residues. The CDR3 reads CATSGLAWYEQFF. The CDR3 DNA is TGTGCCACTTCGGGACTAGCGTGGTATGAGCAGTTCTTC.

The V and J genes are TRBV7-2 and TRBJ2-7; D gene ambiguous. TRBJ2-1 matches the DNA end more closely, so the J call is doubtful. The CDR3 loop spans 11 amino acids. Germline CDR1 is SGHTA and CDR2 is FQGNSA. CDR3 in amino acids: CASTPGGEQFF. Written as DNA, the CDR3 is TGTGCCAGCACCCCCGGCGGTGAGCAGTTCTTC.

In its sample, this clonotype was seen a few times. The chain joins TRBV18 to TRBJ1-4; tentative D call: TRBD1 (5 bases). The CDR3 contains 13 residues. V shed 2 bases and J shed 8 bases, with 9 bases lying between them. Germline V gene lookup returns CDR1 KGHSH and CDR2 LQKENI. CDR3 nucleotide sequence: TGTGCCAGCTCACCAGGGCAGGGCGAAAAACTGTTTTTT. This encodes CASSPGQGEKLFF.

The chain couples TRBV5-1 to TRBJ2-6; 7 bases fit TRBD2. The tail of the sequence fits TRBJ2-1 better, so the J call may be wrong. This CDR3 has 15 residues. Germline loops: CDR1 SGHRS, CDR2 YFSETQ. The CDR3 DNA reads as TGCGCCAGCAGCTTAGGCGGGACTATGAACAGAGAGCAGTTCTTC. This encodes CASSLGGTMNREQFF.

J is TRBJ2-3 and V is TRBV5-5; no reliable D call. Per the germline V gene, CDR1 is SGHKS and CDR2 is YYEKEE (reference sequence). The CDR3 is made up of 13 amino acids. The V and J ends lost 0 bases and 8 bases respectively, with 10 bases between them. The CDR3 loop reads CASSLEVRVTQYF. CDR3 DNA sequence: TGTGCCAGCAGCTTGGAAGTTCGCGTTACGCAGTATTTT.